Below are 18 T cell receptor beta chains sequenced from a single sample in a study of shared T cell receptors in the human thymus. Libraries were prepared by immunoSEQ multiplex PCR; TCRdb keeps only in-frame clonotypes and omits some of them. Counted here are 600,000 or so clones, approximately 87% occurring once; the ten biggest clones make up 0.0094%. The sample also formed part of further work on human thymus T cells.

The material sequenced was thymocytes. The receptor set was obtained from a boy younger than two with a congenital heart defect.

V is TRBV18 and J is TRBJ2-7, with 13 bases fitting TRBD2. V was pared by 2 bases and J by 2 bases, with 12 bases of the junction left unmatched. The germline gives CDR1 KGHSH, CDR2 LQKENI. There are 19 residues in the CDR3. CDR3 residues: CASSPEFRTSGRPPYEQYF. DNA for the CDR3: TGTGCCAGCTCACCAGAATTCAGGACTAGCGGGAGACCCCCCTACGAGCAGTACTTC.

This chain joins TRBV9 and TRBJ1-3; maybe TRBD1 (6 bases). The CDR3 is 19 amino acids. Germline V gene data show CDR1 as SGDLS and CDR2 as YYNGEE. Trimming took 0 bases from V and 0 from J, leaving 19 bases between them. The CDR3 bases are TGTGCCAGCAGCGTAGCGGCAGGGGCAAGGGGGAACTCTGGAAACACCATATATTTT. Translating gives CASSVAAGARGNSGNTIYF.

This sequence joins TRBV30 and TRBJ2-7, with 10 nucleotides matching TRBD1. CDR1 is GTSNPN and CDR2 is SVGIG in the germline V gene (reference sequence). CDR3 length: 14 amino acids. V was pared by 4 bases and J by 0 bases, with 3 bases of the junction left unmatched. The CDR3 is CAWNRTGGSYEQYF. For the CDR3, the DNA is TGTGCCTGGAACCGGACAGGGGGCTCCTACGAGCAGTACTTC.

This chain joins TRBV28 and TRBJ2-7; no definite D call. This CDR3 has 13 amino acids. V gave up 4 bases and J gave up 5 bases, with 12 bases separating them. CDR1 is MDHEN and CDR2 is SYDVKM in the germline V gene. CDR3 sequence: CASSSPQSDEQYF. CDR3 nucleotide sequence: TGTGCCAGCAGTTCTCCCCAGAGCGACGAGCAGTACTTC.

The chain employs TRBV12-5 and TRBJ2-1; 8 nucleotides match TRBD2. After removal of 0 bases from V and 3 bases from J, the junction contained 7 bases not matched to a gene. From germline, CDR1 is LGHNT and CDR2 FRNRAP. CDR3 length equals 17 residues. CDR3 nucleotides: TGTGCTAGTGGTTTGGTAGATAAGCGGGAGTTCTACAATGAGCAGTTCTTC. It translates to CASGLVDKREFYNEQFF.

The gene calls are TRBV5-1 and TRBJ2-3; 9 bases align to TRBD2. Unmatched junction bases numbered 8, after V lost 1 base and J lost 5 bases. The germline CDR1 and CDR2 sequences are SGHRS and YFSETQ. This CDR3 is 16 amino acids long. CDR3 in amino acids: CASSLRLAGYVDTQYF. CDR3 sequence (DNA): TGCGCCAGCAGCTTGAGGCTAGCGGGGTATGTAGATACGCAGTATTTT.

The chain combines TRBV4-3 with TRBJ1-3; no reliable D call. Germline loops: CDR1 LGHNA, CDR2 YSLEER. The CDR3 totals 17 residues. V lost 0 bases to trimming and J lost 1 base, with 13 bases between them. CDR3 bases: TGCGCCAGCAGCCAAGATTATTCGCGGACTTCTGGAAACACCATATATTTT. This codes for CASSQDYSRTSGNTIYF.

This clone has just one count. Here the CDR3 reads CASSRQGDTQYF. In nucleotides, the CDR3 is TGTGCCAGCAGCCGACAGGGCGATACGCAGTATTTT. The chain carries TRBV7-8 and TRBJ2-3; TRBD1 agrees at 7 bases. CDR1 SGHVS and CDR2 FQNEAQ come from the germline V gene. Germline trimming cut 5 bases from V and 6 bases from J; bases unmatched to any gene: 2. This CDR3 contains 12 residues.

This clone was recorded once. The chain is built from TRBV30 and TRBJ1-6; D unresolved. CDR3 length equals 12 residues. Germline loops: CDR1 GTSNPN, CDR2 SVGIG (reference sequence). With 2 bases removed from V and 12 bases from J, the gap between germline ends came to 11 bases. This CDR3 is CAWSRRVGPLHF. Written as DNA, the CDR3 is TGTGCCTGGAGTAGGAGGGTAGGACCCCTCCACTTT.

V usage is TRBV29-1 and J usage is TRBJ2-1; tentative D call: TRBD2 (8 bases). Germline lookup yields CDR1 SQVTM and CDR2 ANQGSEA. The CDR3 has 21 residues. V was pared by 4 bases and J by 1 base, with 32 bases between. The CDR3 here is CSVGGRTSQGGLLQSYNEQFF. The CDR3 DNA reads as TGCAGCGTTGGGGGTAGGACTAGCCAAGGGGGCCTCCTACAATCCTACAATGAGCAGTTCTTC.

The chain is built from TRBV7-9 and TRBJ2-1; D is perhaps TRBD1 (6 bases). Trimming cost V 4 bases and J 5 bases, with 12 bases left between them. CDR3 size: 14 residues. In germline, CDR1 is SEHNR, CDR2 FQNEAQ (reference sequence). The CDR3 spells CASSSGTPNNEQFF. In nucleotides, the CDR3 is TGTGCCAGCAGCTCCGGGACACCAAACAATGAGCAGTTCTTC.

V gene TRBV9 combines with J gene TRBJ1-5; 8 bases match TRBD1. This CDR3 contains 16 residues. V shed 0 bases and J 4 bases; nucleotides not matched to a gene: 6. Per the germline V gene, CDR1 is SGDLS and CDR2 is YYNGEE. This chain's CDR3 is CASSVGEQGENQPQHF. The CDR3 bases are TGTGCCAGCAGCGTAGGGGAACAGGGGGAGAATCAGCCCCAGCATTTT.

The V gene is TRBV5-1, the J gene TRBJ2-1, with TRBD2 matching over 9 bases. Trimming took 1 base from V and 10 from J; bases not matched to a gene: 6. Germline V gene sequence: CDR1 SGHRS, CDR2 YFSETQ. This CDR3 spans 14 amino acids. The CDR3 reads CASSLRVAGVEQFF. For the CDR3, the DNA is TGCGCCAGCAGCTTGAGGGTAGCGGGAGTCGAGCAGTTCTTC.

This CDR3 is CASSVHRGGTGELFF. The CDR3 bases are TGTGCCAGCAGCGTTCACCGGGGGGGCACCGGGGAGCTGTTTTTT. The V and J genes are TRBV9 and TRBJ2-2, with 8 bases identical to TRBD2. Germline trimming cut 2 bases from V and 4 bases from J; bases unmatched to any gene: 4. The CDR3 spans 15 residues. Germline values: CDR1 SGDLS, CDR2 YYNGEE.

The rearrangement uses TRBV19 and TRBJ2-5; 11 bases align to TRBD2. The CDR3 consists of 16 residues. Per germline, CDR1 LNHDA and CDR2 SQIVND (reference sequence). The V gene end was trimmed by 6 bases and the J gene end by 1 base; junction bases not matched to a gene: 7. The CDR3 coding sequence is TGTGCCAGTAGGGAGACTAGCGGGGTTCCCCAAGAGACCCAGTACTTC. Its translation is CASRETSGVPQETQYF.

Only a few counts were recorded for this clone. The V call is TRBV4-3, the J call TRBJ2-3, with 8 bases fitting TRBD1. CDR1 LGHNA and CDR2 YSLEER come from the germline V gene. The CDR3 has 16 amino acids. V gave up 1 base and J gave up 3 bases; unmatched junction bases: 6. The CDR3 coding sequence is TGCGCCAGCAGCCAAGCTAAGACAGGGGCAACAGATACGCAGTATTTT. As protein: CASSQAKTGATDTQYF.

This sequence joins TRBV9 and TRBJ2-3, with D perhaps matching TRBD2 (5 bases). CDR3 length: 15 residues. CDR1 and CDR2 (germline): SGDLS, YYNGEE. V dropped 3 bases and J dropped 2 bases, with 13 bases sitting between them. CDR3 residues: CASSARPGFTDTQYF. The CDR3 DNA follows: TGTGCCAGCAGCGCCCGCCCGGGATTCACAGATACGCAGTATTTT.

V is TRBV15 and J is TRBJ1-1; no clear D. This CDR3 comprises 15 residues. Trimming cost V 0 bases and J 0 bases, with 8 bases left between them. The germline CDR1 and CDR2 sequences are LNHNV and YYDKDF (reference sequence). The CDR3 sequence is CATSREQDMNTEAFF. The CDR3 region has the DNA TGTGCCACCAGCAGAGAGCAGGATATGAACACTGAAGCTTTCTTT.